These 6 T cell receptor beta chains came from one sample sequenced in a study of spatial heterogeneity in lung cancer. General study findings and limits: The number of expanded tumor alpha and beta chains correlated with mutation number.

These receptors are not linked to any known antigen. TCRdb re-called the 5' RACE reads with MiXCR, one entry per CDR3 protein. The sample lists around 9,000 distinct CDR3 sequences; roughly 6% were seen once. The time point here: sample taken at primary tumor resection. Sequenced here: lung tumor tissue, sampled at surgery. Receptors were obtained from a male donor with early-stage non-small cell lung cancer.

The rearrangement uses TRBV5-1 and TRBJ2-5, with 8 bases identical to TRBD1. Germline V gene data show CDR1 as SGHRS and CDR2 as YFSETQ. The junction had 6 bases not matched to a gene; V was cut back by 4 bases and J by 1 base. There are 15 residues in the CDR3. The CDR3 DNA reads as TGCGCCAGCAGCGCCGGACAGGGTTCCCAAGAGACCCAGTACTTC. This translates into CASSAGQGSQETQYF.

The chain carries TRBV7-6 and TRBJ2-7; D remains unclear. Germline CDR1 reads SGHVS; CDR2 reads FNYEAQ. The V end lost 4 bases, the J end lost 2 bases, and 9 bases lay between the germline ends. The CDR3 loop spans 13 amino acids. The CDR3 loop is CASSYSETYEQYF. For the CDR3, the DNA is TGTGCCAGCAGCTACAGCGAGACCTACGAGCAGTACTTC.

This clonotype was observed at least ten times. The J gene is TRBJ1-6, the V gene TRBV6-5, with D unclear. Germline values: CDR1 MNHEY, CDR2 SVGAGI. The CDR3 extends over 16 amino acids. Trimming removed 5 bases at V and 9 bases at J, with 20 bases between. CDR3 amino acids: CASSTPSWTGPSPLHF. CDR3 bases: TGTGCCAGCAGTACGCCATCCTGGACTGGGCCTTCACCCCTCCACTTT.

In this sample, this clonotype turned up many times. J is TRBJ1-3 and V is TRBV7-8; unclear D gene. The ends were cut back, 6 bases at V and 0 bases at J, with 15 bases in the middle. The CDR3 totals 16 residues. Germline-derived CDR1 and CDR2 are SGHVS and FQNEAQ. CDR3 DNA sequence: TGTGCCAGCAGTTACGGGGTGGACCACTCTGGAAACACCATATATTTT. It specifies CASSYGVDHSGNTIYF.

This clonotype was counted at least ten times. The rearrangement joins TRBV5-1 to TRBJ2-3; 7 positions match TRBD1. Looked up from germline, CDR1 is SGHRS and CDR2 is YFSETQ. Unmatched junction bases numbered 3, after V lost 1 base and J lost 4 bases. CDR3 length: 14 amino acids. The CDR3 protein is CASSLQGVADTQYF. Written as DNA, the CDR3 is TGCGCCAGCAGCTTGCAGGGGGTAGCAGATACGCAGTATTTT. Based on the CDR3 plus reference TRBV5-1 and TRBJ2-3, the full variable domain is KAGVTQTPRYLIKTRGQQVTLSCSPISGHRSVSWYQQTPGQGLQFLFEYFSETQRNKGNFPGRFSGRQFSNSRSEMNVSTLELGDSALYLCASSLQGVADTQYFGPGTRLTVL.

There are many counts of this clonotype. The chain uses TRBV5-1 and TRBJ2-5, with 10 bases lining up with TRBD2. The trim removed 0 bases at V and 1 base at J, leaving 3 bases unmatched. Per the germline V gene, CDR1 is SGHRS and CDR2 is YFSETQ. This CDR3 is 16 amino acids long. CDR3: CASSLVAGGPQETQYF. In nucleotides, the CDR3 is TGCGCCAGCAGCTTGGTAGCGGGGGGACCCCAAGAGACCCAGTACTTC.